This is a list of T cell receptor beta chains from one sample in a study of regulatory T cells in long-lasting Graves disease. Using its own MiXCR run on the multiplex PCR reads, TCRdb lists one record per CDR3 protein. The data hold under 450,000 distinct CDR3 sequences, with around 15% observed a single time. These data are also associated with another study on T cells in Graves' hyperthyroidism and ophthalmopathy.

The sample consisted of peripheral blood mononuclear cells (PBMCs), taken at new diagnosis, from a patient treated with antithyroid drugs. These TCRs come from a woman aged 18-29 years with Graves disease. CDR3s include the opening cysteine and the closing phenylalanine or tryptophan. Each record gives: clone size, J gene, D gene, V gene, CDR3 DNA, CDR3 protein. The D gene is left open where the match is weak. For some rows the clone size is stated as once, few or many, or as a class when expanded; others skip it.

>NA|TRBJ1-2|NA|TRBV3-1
TGTGCCAGCAGCCCACGACAGGAAATTAACTATGGCTACACCTTC
CASSPRQEINYGYTF
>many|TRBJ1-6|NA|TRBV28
TGTGCCAGCAGCCCGACATTGTATAATTCACCCCTCCACTTT
CASSPTLYNSPLHF
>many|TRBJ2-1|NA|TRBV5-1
TGCGCCAGCAGCCTGAGGGCGAGACAGAACTCCTACAATGAGCAGTTCTTC
CASSLRARQNSYNEQFF
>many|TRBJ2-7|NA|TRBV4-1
TGCGCCAGCAGCCAAGAACTAACTGGGAGCTACGAGCAGTACTTC
CASSQELTGSYEQYF
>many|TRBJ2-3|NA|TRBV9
TGTGCCAGCAGCGTATCAGGGTGGGATACGCAGTATTTT
CASSVSGWDTQYF
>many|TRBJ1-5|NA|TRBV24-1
TGTGCCTCCGAGATAGGTCAGCCCCAGCATTTT
CASEIGQPQHF
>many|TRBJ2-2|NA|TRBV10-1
TGCGCCAGCAGTGAGTCTCAGGGGACCGGGGAGCTGTTTTTT
CASSESQGTGELFF
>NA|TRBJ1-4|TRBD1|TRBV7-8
TGTGCCAGCAACTTACGAAGGGACAGGGCCCTACCAACTAATGAAAAACTGTTTTTT
CASNLRRDRALPTNEKLFF
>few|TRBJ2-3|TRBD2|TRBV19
TGTGCCAGTAGAGCGGGGGCTCTCACAGATACGCAGTATTTT
CASRAGALTDTQYF
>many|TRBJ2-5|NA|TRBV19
TGTGCCAGTAGTATAGACCAAGAGACCCAGTACTTC
CASSIDQETQYF